The rows below give T cell receptor beta chains drawn from one sample of a study of cytomegalovirus exposure and HLA in healthy donors. Sequencing used immunoSEQ multiplex PCR; TCRdb keeps in-frame clones, though not all of them. The sample lists about 180,000 clones; over 60% were seen once. The sample consisted of PBMCs. The receptor set was obtained from a middle-aged man in good health and CMV-seronegative. The CDR3 runs from the conserved cysteine through the conserved F or W. The D gene is left open where the match is weak. For some rows the clone size is stated as once, few or many, or as a class when expanded; others skip it.

.	TRBV6-5	.	TRBJ2-5	TGTGCCAGCAGTTATTTTCGCGGGGAGACCCAGTACTTC	CASSYFRGETQYF
TRBD1	TRBV6-5	.	TRBJ1-2	TGTGCCAGCAGTTATAAGGGGGCGGCGGGCTATGGCTACACCTTC	CASSYKGAAGYGYTF
.	TRBV4-3	once	TRBJ2-1	TGCGCCAGCAGCCAAGAGAGGGGGAGGGCCTATCCGTTCTTC	CASSQERGRAYPFF
.	TRBV4-3	.	TRBJ2-7	TGCGCCAGCAGCCAAGGCCCGACAGCGCCTAGCGAGCAGTACTTC	CASSQGPTAPSEQYF
TRBD1	TRBV5-4	.	TRBJ2-3	TGTGCCAGCAGCTTGGAATACGCAGGGGGCGCAAATGGGGCGCAGTATTTT	CASSLEYAGGANGAQYF
TRBD2	TRBV14	few	TRBJ2-6	TGTGCCAGCAGCCACCGCGGGGGCTCTGGGGCCAACGTCCTGACTTTC	CASSHRGGSGANVLTF
TRBD2	TRBV18	once	TRBJ2-2	TGTGCCAGCTCACCACAGGCTAGCGGGCCTGAGGAGCTGTTTTTT	CASSPQASGPEELFF
TRBD2	TRBV30	.	TRBJ2-1	TGTGCCTGGGCCCGGGGCGGGAGCTCCTACAATGAGCAGTTCTTC	CAWARGGSSYNEQFF
.	TRBV7-9	.	TRBJ2-7	TGTGCCAGCAGCTCCCCGACCGGGGACAAACTCTCCTACGAGCAGTACTTC	CASSSPTGDKLSYEQYF
.	TRBV2	.	TRBJ2-6	TGTGCCAGCAGTGATGATACAGGGAGTTTCTCTGGGGCCAACGTCCTGACTTTC	CASSDDTGSFSGANVLTF
.	TRBV29-1	.	TRBJ1-1	TGCAGCGGGCGAGGCGCGAACACTGAAGCTTTCTTT	CSGRGANTEAFF
.	TRBV11-3	once	TRBJ2-5	TGTGCCAGCAGCTTAATCGGGTTACAGGGCGCTCGGGAGACCCAGTACTTC	CASSLIGLQGARETQYF
TRBD1	TRBV5-1	.	TRBJ2-7	TGCGCCAGCAGCTGGGGACAGTACTCCTACGAGCAGTACTTC	CASSWGQYSYEQYF
TRBD1	TRBV2	once	TRBJ2-2	TGTGCCAGCAATACAGGGGGCCGGACCGGGGAGCTGTTTTTT	CASNTGGRTGELFF
.	TRBV2	.	TRBJ2-3	TGTGCCAGCAACCTTCAGGGGGGCGCGGGAGATACGCAGTATTTT	CASNLQGGAGDTQYF
.	TRBV7-9	.	TRBJ2-3	TGTGCCAGCAGCTTAGCAACAAAGACGCAGTATTTT	CASSLATKTQYF
TRBD1	TRBV6-5	.	TRBJ1-6	TGTGCCAGCAGGAAACAGGGGGCTGGTTCACCCCTCCACTTT	CASRKQGAGSPLHF
.	TRBV4-3	.	TRBJ2-7	TGCGCCAGCAGCCAAGGCCGGGACTCGGCCTACGAGCAGTACTTC	CASSQGRDSAYEQYF
.	TRBV7-8	.	TRBJ1-5	TGTGCCAGCAGCTTATTTGGACAAGTTAATAGCAATCAGCCCCAGCATTTT	CASSLFGQVNSNQPQHF
.	TRBV19	.	TRBJ1-2	TGTGCCAGTAGTATAGATCGGGAGGGGGGCTATGGCTACACCTTC	CASSIDREGGYGYTF
TRBD2	TRBV18	.	TRBJ2-3	TGTGCCAGCTCACGGTCCCCTAGCGGGAGGTCAACAGATACGCAGTATTTT	CASSRSPSGRSTDTQYF
TRBD2	TRBV7-9	many	TRBJ2-1	TGTGCCAGCCTTCAGGGCGGGGGGGTTTACAATGAGCAGTTCTTC	CASLQGGGVYNEQFF